This TCR beta chain was retrieved from a study of cytomegalovirus exposure and HLA in healthy donors. Study-wide findings and caveats: Roughly even sequencing depth across donors was the assumption behind the presence/absence analyses.

Comments on this clone: The target antigen is unknown.

J lost 4 bases, V lost 4 bases, and 8 bases had no gene match. The CDR3 loop spans 15 amino acids. Germline CDR1 and CDR2: SGHDT and YYEEEE. Researchers ran the PCR with 60 Vbeta and 13 Jbeta primers. Libraries were prepared by immunoSEQ multiplex PCR; TCRdb keeps only in-frame clonotypes and omits some of them. The sample has roughly 73,000 clones; about 80% are singletons. The sample taken for sequencing was PBMCs. The clonotype originates from a middle-aged man in good health and CMV-seronegative. The gene calls are TRBV5-6 and TRBJ1-2; 9 nucleotides match TRBD1. The CDR3 loop is CASSQPGTGTYGYTF. In DNA form, the CDR3 reads TGTGCCAGCAGCCAGCCCGGGACAGGGACCTATGGCTACACCTTC.